This TCR beta chain derives from a study of cytomegalovirus exposure and HLA in healthy donors. Study-wide results and caveats: In a later analysis, DRB1 alleles had the most associated TCRs; HLA-C alleles the fewest.

Concerning this clone: Its antigen is not known.

This CDR3 is 19 amino acids long. J lost 5 bases, V lost 5 bases, and 14 bases had no gene match. The germline gives CDR1 SEHNR, CDR2 FQNEAQ (reference sequence). Both 60 Vbeta primers and 13 Jbeta primers went into the PCR. The method was immunoSEQ multiplex PCR; TCRdb's version includes in-frame clones alone and lacks a portion of them. Here the sample spans roughly 230,000 clones, 80% to 95% being singletons. This chain connects TRBV7-9 to TRBJ2-3; 15 bases map to TRBD2. This TCR derives from a girl aged 2-10 years in good health and CMV-seronegative. Specimen: PBMCs. Here the CDR3 reads CASSTRTSGGARRVDTQYF. The CDR3 nucleotides read TGTGCCAGCAGCACCCGGACTAGCGGGGGGGCAAGAAGAGTAGATACGCAGTATTTT. Full variable domain (outside the CDR3, taken from reference TRBV7-9 and TRBJ2-3): DTGVSQNPRHKITKRGQNVTFRCDPISEHNRLYWYRQTLGQGPEFLTYFQNEAQLEKSRLLSDRFSAERPKGSFSTLEIQRTEQGDSAMYLCASSTRTSGGARRVDTQYFGPGTRLTVL.